This T cell receptor beta chain was captured in a study of T cells in Graves' hyperthyroidism and ophthalmopathy. Study-wide results and limits: Ophthalmopathy was separated from stable hyperthyroidism by a 13 V-J model. Clonotypes that were expanded in thyroid above 0.001 mostly appeared in blood too.

Absence of ophthalmopathy progression within 18 months defined stable Graves' hyperthyroidism. Each patient was aged 18 to 65 and had newly diagnosed hyperthyroidism of under 2 months' duration. The CDR3 totals 15 residues. Trimming took 4 bases from V and 7 from J; bases not matched to a gene: 6. Germline V gene sequence: CDR1 SEHNR, CDR2 FQNEAQ (reference sequence). RNA transcripts were the template for amplifying TCR beta CDR3 regions. The HTBI primer set served for first-round RT-PCR of the TCR CDR3. TCRdb re-called the multiplex PCR reads through MiXCR, storing one row per CDR3 protein. Among approximately 870,000 distinct CDR3 sequences listed, 35% to 40% were seen once. The sample holds a few counts of this clonotype. Antigen unknown.

Sequenced sample: blood. This clonotype originated in a young man with Graves' hyperthyroidism. V usage is TRBV7-9 and J usage is TRBJ1-5; 11 bases align to TRBD1. CDR3 in DNA: TGTGCCAGCAGCTCGGGACAGGGGGTCGGGCAGCCCCAGCATTTT. Translating gives CASSSGQGVGQPQHF.